These T cell receptor beta chains were read from a single sample in a study of shared clonotypes between healthy human individuals. The repertoire was sequenced with immunoSEQ multiplex PCR; TCRdb's copy has only in-frame clones and lacks some. The sample carries about 1,500,000 clones, approximately 97% recorded once. Sequenced sample: naive CD4+ T cells sorted from blood. These receptors all come from a man aged 30-40 years in good health. CDR3s include the opening cysteine and the closing phenylalanine or tryptophan. The D gene is left open where the match is weak. The size field is filled for only some rows; it gives once, few, many or a size class.

>NA|TRBV5-6|TRBJ2-5|NA
CASTNVGTQYF
TGTGCCAGCACCAACGTCGGGACCCAGTACTTC
>NA|TRBV11-2|TRBJ1-4|NA
CASAQGVGFEKLFF
TGTGCCAGCGCTCAGGGTGTAGGTTTTGAAAAACTGTTTTTT
>TRBD2|TRBV5-1|TRBJ2-1|NA
CASSIPSGRSYNEQFF
TGCGCCAGCAGCATTCCTAGCGGGAGGTCCTACAATGAGCAGTTCTTC
>NA|TRBV28|TRBJ2-3|NA
CASQDTQYF
TGTGCCAGCCAAGATACGCAGTATTTT
>NA|TRBV9|TRBJ1-3|NA
CASSVAPRLRSGNTIYF
TGTGCCAGCAGCGTAGCTCCTAGGCTCAGGTCTGGAAACACCATATATTTT
>TRBD1|TRBV5-6|TRBJ2-7|NA
CASSITGVSYEQYF
TGTGCCAGCAGCATAACAGGGGTCTCCTACGAGCAGTACTTC
>NA|TRBV5-6|TRBJ2-7|NA
CASSLVRTEFSYEQYF
TGTGCCAGCAGCTTGGTTAGGACTGAATTCTCCTACGAGCAGTACTTC
>NA|TRBV7-9|TRBJ2-5|NA
CASSLAFEAWLETQYF
TGTGCCAGCAGCTTAGCCTTTGAGGCATGGCTAGAGACCCAGTACTTC
>NA|TRBV27|TRBJ1-5|NA
CASRPNRYSNQPQHF
TGTGCCAGCAGGCCCAACAGGTATAGCAATCAGCCCCAGCATTTT
>TRBD2|TRBV27|TRBJ2-7|NA
CASSIRGDVYEQYF
TGTGCCAGCAGCATCCGGGGGGACGTCTACGAGCAGTACTTC
>NA|TRBV14|TRBJ1-1|NA
CASSQDHGEAFF
TGTGCCAGCAGCCAAGATCATGGCGAGGCTTTCTTT
>NA|TRBV5-1|TRBJ2-1|NA
CASSGTGTSYNEQFF
TGCGCCAGCAGCGGGACCGGGACTTCCTACAATGAGCAGTTCTTC
>NA|TRBV6-5|TRBJ2-7|NA
CASSLRWGGPYEQYF
TGTGCCAGCAGCCTACGTTGGGGGGGCCCCTACGAGCAGTACTTC
>NA|TRBV7-7|TRBJ1-1|NA
CASSPLPGNTEAFF
TGTGCCAGCAGTCCCCTACCAGGGAACACTGAAGCTTTCTTT
>TRBD2|TRBV28|TRBJ2-7|once
CASIGRLAGVVYEQYF
TGTGCCAGCATTGGACGGCTAGCGGGAGTCGTTTACGAGCAGTACTTC
>NA|TRBV15|TRBJ2-3|NA
CATSRDLAGSSDTQYF
TGTGCCACCAGCAGAGATCTGGCGGGGAGTTCAGATACGCAGTATTTT
>NA|TRBV5-1|TRBJ2-7|NA
CASREGTYEQYF
TGCGCCAGCCGGGAAGGCACCTACGAGCAGTACTTC
>TRBD2|TRBV5-4|TRBJ2-7|NA
CASSLGGRSYEQYF
TGTGCCAGCAGCTTGGGCGGGAGGTCCTACGAGCAGTACTTC
>TRBD1|TRBV5-1|TRBJ1-4|NA
CASSFMAGTGVLANEKLFF
TGCGCCAGCAGCTTTATGGCAGGGACAGGGGTTTTGGCTAATGAAAAACTGTTTTTT
>NA|TRBV18|TRBJ2-3|NA
CASSPYRSGAAETQYF
TGTGCCAGCTCACCATACCGATCCGGGGCCGCAGAGACGCAGTATTTT
>NA|TRBV6-1|TRBJ2-5|once
CASSPGPRETQYF
TGTGCCAGCAGCCCGGGACCGCGGGAGACCCAGTACTTC
>TRBD1|TRBV10-2|TRBJ1-1|NA
CASTGQPVSEAFF
TGCGCCAGCACGGGACAGCCGGTCTCAGAGGCTTTCTTT
>NA|TRBV15|TRBJ1-5|NA
CATSRGGGYSNQPQHF
TGTGCCACCAGCAGAGGGGGAGGGTATAGCAATCAGCCCCAGCATTTT
>NA|TRBV5-1|TRBJ2-3|NA
CASRPEGYFTDTQYF
TGCGCCAGCAGACCGGAGGGCTACTTCACAGATACGCAGTATTTT
>NA|TRBV5-4|TRBJ1-1|NA
CASSLPENTEAFF
TGTGCCAGCAGCTTGCCGGAGAACACTGAAGCTTTCTTT
>NA|TRBV19|TRBJ2-1|NA
CASSIAVYNEQFF
TGTGCCAGTAGTATAGCGGTATACAATGAGCAGTTCTTC
>NA|TRBV27|TRBJ1-4|NA
CASSTGPALEKLFF
TGTGCCAGCAGTACGGGGCCCGCTCTCGAAAAACTGTTTTTT
>NA|TRBV2|TRBJ2-4|NA
CASSENPQSIGQGGNIQYF
TGTGCCAGCAGCGAAAACCCCCAGAGTATTGGTCAGGGAGGCAACATTCAGTACTTC
>TRBD1|TRBV25-1|TRBJ2-3|NA
CASSELWTGIFGDTQYF
TGTGCCAGCAGTGAATTGTGGACAGGGATCTTCGGGGATACGCAGTATTTT
>NA|TRBV6-1|TRBJ2-1|NA
CASRASWGNEQFF
TGTGCCAGCAGGGCCTCGTGGGGAAATGAGCAGTTCTTC
>NA|TRBV27|TRBJ2-3|once
CASSLASGPDTQYF
TGTGCCAGCAGTTTAGCATCAGGCCCAGATACGCAGTATTTT
>NA|TRBV28|TRBJ2-6|NA
CASSFSGAPNVLTF
TGTGCCAGCAGTTTTTCCGGGGCGCCCAACGTCCTGACTTTC
>NA|TRBV6-6|TRBJ2-7|NA
CASSPEPGPRGEQYF
TGTGCCAGCAGTCCAGAACCGGGACCTCGGGGCGAGCAGTACTTC
>NA|TRBV9|TRBJ2-1|NA
CASSVRSTYNEQFF
TGTGCCAGCAGCGTAAGATCGACCTACAATGAGCAGTTCTTC
>NA|TRBV9|TRBJ2-5|NA
CASSVVASQETQYF
TGTGCCAGCAGCGTAGTCGCTAGCCAAGAGACCCAGTACTTC
>TRBD1|TRBV28|TRBJ2-7|NA
CASSSPGQTSPYEQYF
TGTGCCAGCAGTTCCCCGGGACAGACTTCCCCCTACGAGCAGTACTTC
>NA|TRBV2|TRBJ1-5|NA
CASNGREGQPQHF
TGTGCCAGCAACGGCAGGGAAGGTCAGCCCCAGCATTTT
>NA|TRBV5-6|TRBJ1-3|NA
CASSFRLSGNTIYF
TGTGCCAGCAGCTTTAGGCTCTCTGGAAACACCATATATTTT
>NA|TRBV10-3|TRBJ2-5|NA
CAIRGPETQYF
TGTGCCATCAGAGGTCCGGAGACCCAGTACTTC
>NA|TRBV20-1|TRBJ2-2|NA
CSASRTGELFF
TGCAGTGCTAGTCGTACCGGGGAGCTGTTTTTT
>TRBD2|TRBV7-3|TRBJ2-7|NA
CASSHLAGAGVPYEQYF
TGTGCCAGCAGCCACTTAGCGGGAGCGGGGGTCCCCTACGAGCAGTACTTC
>TRBD2|TRBV4-3|TRBJ2-1|NA
CASSQAPSHGLAGSYNEQFF
TGCGCCAGCAGCCAAGCACCCTCGCATGGACTAGCGGGTTCCTACAATGAGCAGTTCTTC
>NA|TRBV28|TRBJ1-3|few
CASSLTGNTIYF
TGTGCCAGCAGTTTAACTGGAAACACCATATATTTT
>NA|TRBV29-1|TRBJ1-2|NA
CSVEDLVHLRNYGYTF
TGCAGCGTTGAAGATCTGGTACACCTCCGAAATTATGGCTACACCTTC
>NA|TRBV7-9|TRBJ2-1|NA
CASSLALIDSHEQFF
TGTGCCAGCAGCTTAGCTCTTATCGACTCCCATGAGCAGTTCTTC
>NA|TRBV20-1|TRBJ2-7|NA
CSALQTYEQYF
TGCAGTGCCTTACAGACCTACGAGCAGTACTTC
>TRBD1|TRBV9|TRBJ2-5|NA
CASSARRTTPGGEETQYF
TGTGCCAGCAGCGCCCGACGCACGACTCCAGGGGGTGAGGAGACCCAGTACTTC
>NA|TRBV23-1|TRBJ2-6|NA
CASRKGVGLSGANVLTF
TGCGCCAGCAGGAAAGGAGTCGGACTCTCTGGGGCCAACGTCCTGACTTTC
>NA|TRBV6-6|TRBJ2-1|NA
CASSYREGGLEQFF
TGTGCCAGCAGTTACCGAGAAGGCGGACTGGAGCAGTTCTTC
>NA|TRBV7-2|TRBJ1-1|NA
CASSLVYKNTEAFF
TGTGCCAGCAGCTTAGTCTATAAAAACACTGAAGCTTTCTTT
>NA|TRBV18|TRBJ2-7|NA
CASSPITGSYEQYF
TGTGCCAGCTCACCCATTACGGGATCCTACGAGCAGTACTTC
>NA|TRBV19|TRBJ2-2|NA
CASSPLKGDTGELFF
TGTGCCAGTAGCCCCCTGAAGGGCGACACCGGGGAGCTGTTTTTT
>NA|TRBV11-3|TRBJ2-2|NA
CASSSKEGTGELFF
TGTGCCAGCAGTTCTAAGGAGGGCACCGGGGAGCTGTTTTTT